Listed below are T cell receptor beta chains from one sample, sequenced in a study of T cells in Graves' hyperthyroidism and ophthalmopathy. TCRdb reprocessed the multiplex PCR reads via MiXCR and lists one record per CDR3 protein. The table shows approximately 610,000 distinct CDR3 sequences, with roughly 14% occurring only once. The specimen was blood. The receptors come from a woman in her forties with Graves' ophthalmopathy. Each CDR3 is given with its conserved first and last residue. Each record gives: V gene, J gene, CDR3 protein.

v_call: TRBV12-3/TRBV12-4; j_call: TRBJ2-4; cdr3_aa: CASSPRTPAKNIQYF
v_call: TRBV30; j_call: TRBJ1-2; cdr3_aa: CAWSGVGYTF
v_call: TRBV6-1; j_call: TRBJ1-2; cdr3_aa: CASREYGYTF
v_call: TRBV11-2; j_call: TRBJ2-3; cdr3_aa: CASSARLAGANPDTQYF
v_call: TRBV6-2/TRBV6-3; j_call: TRBJ1-5; cdr3_aa: CASSHLTGNQPQHF
v_call: TRBV9; j_call: TRBJ2-6; cdr3_aa: CASRQAGIAGANVLTF
v_call: TRBV11-2; j_call: TRBJ2-2; cdr3_aa: CASSSRIGGEGRTGELFF
v_call: TRBV20-1; j_call: TRBJ2-5; cdr3_aa: CSTRSGSYLETQYF
v_call: TRBV7-2; j_call: TRBJ2-5; cdr3_aa: CASSLVGRVAGDQYF
v_call: TRBV19; j_call: TRBJ1-5; cdr3_aa: CASSTGTGINQPQHF
v_call: TRBV6-2/TRBV6-3; j_call: TRBJ2-7; cdr3_aa: CASSYFRDRNYEQYF
v_call: TRBV6-1; j_call: TRBJ2-5; cdr3_aa: CASTRRGTQYF
v_call: TRBV6-1; j_call: TRBJ2-5; cdr3_aa: CASRGTGGWNQYF
v_call: TRBV10-3; j_call: TRBJ2-2; cdr3_aa: CAISGDNTGELFF
v_call: TRBV4-1; j_call: TRBJ2-7; cdr3_aa: CASSQEIGTYYEQYF
v_call: TRBV20-1; j_call: TRBJ1-1; cdr3_aa: CSARVGGAITEAFF
v_call: TRBV3-1; j_call: TRBJ1-2; cdr3_aa: CASSQERIGVYGYTF
v_call: TRBV12-5; j_call: TRBJ1-2; cdr3_aa: CASEGSRNRPLWHGYTF
v_call: TRBV27; j_call: TRBJ2-7; cdr3_aa: CASSTPGTSGSYEQYF
v_call: TRBV30; j_call: TRBJ2-7; cdr3_aa: CAWSAGQSEQYF
v_call: TRBV19; j_call: TRBJ2-2; cdr3_aa: CASSMLAGGRTGELFF
v_call: TRBV6-5; j_call: TRBJ2-7; cdr3_aa: CASSRDRTYEQYF
v_call: TRBV4-3; j_call: TRBJ1-2; cdr3_aa: CASSQGTDYGYTF
v_call: TRBV9; j_call: TRBJ1-1; cdr3_aa: CASTPGGAHTEAFF
v_call: TRBV6-2/TRBV6-3; j_call: TRBJ1-5; cdr3_aa: CASRAAGTNQPQHF
v_call: TRBV28; j_call: TRBJ2-7; cdr3_aa: CASGPAGASSYEQYF
v_call: TRBV19; j_call: TRBJ2-7; cdr3_aa: CASRPLDGYEQYF